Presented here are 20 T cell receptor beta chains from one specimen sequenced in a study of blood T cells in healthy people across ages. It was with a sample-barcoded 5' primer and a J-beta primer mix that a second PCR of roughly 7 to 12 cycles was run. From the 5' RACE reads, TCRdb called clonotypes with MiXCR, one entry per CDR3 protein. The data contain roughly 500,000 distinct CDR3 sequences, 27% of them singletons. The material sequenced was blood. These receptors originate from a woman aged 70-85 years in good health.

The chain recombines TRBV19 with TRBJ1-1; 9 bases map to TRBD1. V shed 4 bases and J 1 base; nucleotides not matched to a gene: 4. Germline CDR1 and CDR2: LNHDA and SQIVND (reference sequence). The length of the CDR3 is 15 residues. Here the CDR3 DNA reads TGTGCCAGTAGTACCTCGGACAGGGGGAACACTGAAGCTTTCTTT. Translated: CASSTSDRGNTEAFF.

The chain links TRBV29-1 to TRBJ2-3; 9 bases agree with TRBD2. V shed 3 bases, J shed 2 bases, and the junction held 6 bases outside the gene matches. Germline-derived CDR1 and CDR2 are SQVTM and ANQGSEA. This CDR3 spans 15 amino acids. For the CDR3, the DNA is TGCAGCGTTGATGGCCTAGCGGGGCCCACAGATACGCAGTATTTT. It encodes CSVDGLAGPTDTQYF.

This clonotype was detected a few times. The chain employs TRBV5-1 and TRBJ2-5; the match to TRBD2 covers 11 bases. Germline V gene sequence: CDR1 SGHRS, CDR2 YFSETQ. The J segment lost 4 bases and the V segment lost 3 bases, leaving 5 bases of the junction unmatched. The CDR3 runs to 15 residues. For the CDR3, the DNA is TGCGCCAGCAGCTGGGGACTAGCGGTTAGAGAGACCCAGTACTTC. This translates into CASSWGLAVRETQYF.

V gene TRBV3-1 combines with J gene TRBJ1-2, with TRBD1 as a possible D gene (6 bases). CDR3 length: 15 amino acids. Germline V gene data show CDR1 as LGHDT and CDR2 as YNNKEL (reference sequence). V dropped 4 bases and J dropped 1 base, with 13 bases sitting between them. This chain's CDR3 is CASSPPDSLNYGYTF. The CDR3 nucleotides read TGTGCCAGCAGCCCACCGGACAGTCTTAACTATGGCTACACCTTC.

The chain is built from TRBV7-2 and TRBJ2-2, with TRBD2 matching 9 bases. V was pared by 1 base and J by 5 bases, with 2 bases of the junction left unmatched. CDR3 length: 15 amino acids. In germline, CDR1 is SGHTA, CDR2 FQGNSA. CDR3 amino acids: CASSLVSGGTGELFF. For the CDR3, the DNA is TGTGCCAGCAGCTTAGTTAGCGGGGGAACCGGGGAGCTGTTTTTT.

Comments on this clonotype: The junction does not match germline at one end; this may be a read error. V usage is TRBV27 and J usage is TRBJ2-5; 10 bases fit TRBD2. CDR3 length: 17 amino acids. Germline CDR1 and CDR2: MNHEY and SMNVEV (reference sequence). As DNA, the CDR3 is TGTGCCAGCAGTTTATCCCCAGCGGGGGGGATCCAAGAGACCCGGTACTTC. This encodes CASSLSPAGGIQETRYF.

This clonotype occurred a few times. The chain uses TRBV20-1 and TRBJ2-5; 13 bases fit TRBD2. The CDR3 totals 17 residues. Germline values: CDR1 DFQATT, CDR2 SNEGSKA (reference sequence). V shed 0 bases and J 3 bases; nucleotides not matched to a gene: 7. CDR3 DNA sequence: TGCAGTGCTAGAGATCCCGGACTAGCGGGGGTAAAAGAGACCCAGTACTTC. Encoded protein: CSARDPGLAGVKETQYF.

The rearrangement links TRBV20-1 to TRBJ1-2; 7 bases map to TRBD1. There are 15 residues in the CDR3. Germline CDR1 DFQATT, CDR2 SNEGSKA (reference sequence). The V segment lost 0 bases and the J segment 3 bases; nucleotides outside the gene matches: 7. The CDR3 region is CSARDGQAADYGYTF. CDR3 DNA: TGCAGTGCTAGAGATGGACAGGCAGCGGACTATGGCTACACCTTC.

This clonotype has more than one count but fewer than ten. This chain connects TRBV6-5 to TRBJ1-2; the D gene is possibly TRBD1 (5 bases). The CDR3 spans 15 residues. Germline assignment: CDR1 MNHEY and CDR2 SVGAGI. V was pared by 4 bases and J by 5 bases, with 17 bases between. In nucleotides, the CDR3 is TGTGCCAGCAGTTCACCCAATAGACAGCCATATGGCTACACCTTC. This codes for CASSSPNRQPYGYTF.

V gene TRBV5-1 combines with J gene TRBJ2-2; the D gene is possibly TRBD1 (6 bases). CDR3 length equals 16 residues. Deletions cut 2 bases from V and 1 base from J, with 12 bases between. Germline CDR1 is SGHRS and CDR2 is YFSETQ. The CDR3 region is CASSFGIQGNTGELFF. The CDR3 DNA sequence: TGCGCCAGCAGCTTTGGTATACAGGGGAACACCGGGGAGCTGTTTTTT. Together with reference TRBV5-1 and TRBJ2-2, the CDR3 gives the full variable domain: KAGVTQTPRYLIKTRGQQVTLSCSPISGHRSVSWYQQTPGQGLQFLFEYFSETQRNKGNFPGRFSGRQFSNSRSEMNVSTLELGDSALYLCASSFGIQGNTGELFFGEGSRLTVL.

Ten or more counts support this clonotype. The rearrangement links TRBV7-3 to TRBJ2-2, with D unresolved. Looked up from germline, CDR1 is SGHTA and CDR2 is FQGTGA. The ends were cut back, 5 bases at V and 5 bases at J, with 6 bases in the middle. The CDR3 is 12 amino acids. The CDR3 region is CASSPGTGELFF. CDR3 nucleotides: TGTGCCAGCAGCCCCGGGACCGGGGAGCTGTTTTTT. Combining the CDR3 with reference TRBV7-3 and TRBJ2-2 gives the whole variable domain GAGVSQTPSNKVTEKGKYVELRCDPISGHTALYWYRQSLGQGPEFLIYFQGTGAADDSGLPNDRFFAVRPEGSVSTLKIQRTERGDSAVYLCASSPGTGELFFGEGSRLTVL.

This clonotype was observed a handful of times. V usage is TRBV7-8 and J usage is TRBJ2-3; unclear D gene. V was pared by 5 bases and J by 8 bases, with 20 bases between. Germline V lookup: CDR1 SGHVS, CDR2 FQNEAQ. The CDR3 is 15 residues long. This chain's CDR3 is CASSALQGIWGTQYF. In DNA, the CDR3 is TGTGCCAGCAGCGCACTACAAGGGATTTGGGGTACGCAGTATTTT.

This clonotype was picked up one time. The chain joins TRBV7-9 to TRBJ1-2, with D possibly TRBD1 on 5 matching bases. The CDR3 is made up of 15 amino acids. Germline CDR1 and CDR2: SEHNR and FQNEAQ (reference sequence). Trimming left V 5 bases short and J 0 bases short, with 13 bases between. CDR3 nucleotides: TGTGCCAGCAGCCGATCAGGGTTCTCTAACTATGGCTACACCTTC. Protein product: CASSRSGFSNYGYTF.

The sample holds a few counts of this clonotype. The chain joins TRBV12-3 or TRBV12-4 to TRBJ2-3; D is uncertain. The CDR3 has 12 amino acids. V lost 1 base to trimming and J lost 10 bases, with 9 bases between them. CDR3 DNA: TGTGCCAGCAGTTTAGTGGGGTTACCGCAGTATTTT. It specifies CASSLVGLPQYF.

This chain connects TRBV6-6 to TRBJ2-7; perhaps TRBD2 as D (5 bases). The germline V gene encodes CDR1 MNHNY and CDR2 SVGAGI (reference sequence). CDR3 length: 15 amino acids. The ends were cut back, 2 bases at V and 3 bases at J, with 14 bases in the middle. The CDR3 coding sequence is TGTGCCAGCAGTTACGGTGACCGGGGAGACTACGAGCAGTACTTC. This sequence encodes CASSYGDRGDYEQYF.

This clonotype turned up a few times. In DNA form, the CDR3 reads TGCAGTGCTAGAGATTTGGAGGGCGGCGAGCAGTACTTC. Translated: CSARDLEGGEQYF. The chain combines TRBV20-1 with TRBJ2-7; D might be TRBD2 (6 bases). V gave up 0 bases and J gave up 6 bases, with 12 bases separating them. The V gene's germline CDR1 is DFQATT and CDR2 SNEGSKA (reference sequence). There are 13 residues in the CDR3.

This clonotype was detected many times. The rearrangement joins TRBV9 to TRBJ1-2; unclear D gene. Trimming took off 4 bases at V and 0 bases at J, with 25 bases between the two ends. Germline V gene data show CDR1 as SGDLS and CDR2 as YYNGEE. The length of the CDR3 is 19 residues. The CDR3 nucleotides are TGTGCCAGCAGCCCCCGGGATGTTGGCCTATGGTCCGCTAACTATGGCTACACCTTC. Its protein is CASSPRDVGLWSANYGYTF.

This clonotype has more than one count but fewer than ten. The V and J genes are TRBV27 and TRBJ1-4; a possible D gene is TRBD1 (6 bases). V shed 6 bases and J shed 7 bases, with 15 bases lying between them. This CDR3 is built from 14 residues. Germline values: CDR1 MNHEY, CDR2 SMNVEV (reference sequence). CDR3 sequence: CASRLGGAGEKLFF. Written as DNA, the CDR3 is TGTGCCAGCAGACTCGGGGGCGCTGGTGAAAAACTGTTTTTT.

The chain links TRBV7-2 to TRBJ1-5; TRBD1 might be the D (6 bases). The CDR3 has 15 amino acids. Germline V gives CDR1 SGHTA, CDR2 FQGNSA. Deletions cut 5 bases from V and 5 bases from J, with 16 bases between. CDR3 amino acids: CASSVGGGRDQPQHF. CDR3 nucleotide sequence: TGTGCCAGCAGCGTAGGTGGGGGCAGGGATCAGCCCCAGCATTTT.

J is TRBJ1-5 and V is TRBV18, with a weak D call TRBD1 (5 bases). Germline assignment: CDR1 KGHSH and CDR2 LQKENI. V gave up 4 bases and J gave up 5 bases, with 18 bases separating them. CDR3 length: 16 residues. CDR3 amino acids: CASSLTSTGADQPQHF. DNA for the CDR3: TGTGCCAGCTCACTTACGAGTACAGGAGCAGATCAGCCCCAGCATTTT.